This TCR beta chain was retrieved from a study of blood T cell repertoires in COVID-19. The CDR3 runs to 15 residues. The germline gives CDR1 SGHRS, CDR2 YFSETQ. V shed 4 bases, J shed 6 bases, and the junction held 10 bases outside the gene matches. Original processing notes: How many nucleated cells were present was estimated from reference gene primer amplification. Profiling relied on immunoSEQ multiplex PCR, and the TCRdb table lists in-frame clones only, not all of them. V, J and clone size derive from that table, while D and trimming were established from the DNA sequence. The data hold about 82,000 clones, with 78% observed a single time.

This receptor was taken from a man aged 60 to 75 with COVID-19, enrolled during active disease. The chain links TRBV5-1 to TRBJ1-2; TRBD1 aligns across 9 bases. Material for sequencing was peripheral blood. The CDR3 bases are TGCGCCAGCAGCCTTCCGGGACAGGGAATAGATGGCTACACCTTC. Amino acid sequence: CASSLPGQGIDGYTF. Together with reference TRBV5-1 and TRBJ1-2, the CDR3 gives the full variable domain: KAGVTQTPRYLIKTRGQQVTLSCSPISGHRSVSWYQQTPGQGLQFLFEYFSETQRNKGNFPGRFSGRQFSNSRSEMNVSTLELGDSALYLCASSLPGQGIDGYTFGSGTRLTVV.